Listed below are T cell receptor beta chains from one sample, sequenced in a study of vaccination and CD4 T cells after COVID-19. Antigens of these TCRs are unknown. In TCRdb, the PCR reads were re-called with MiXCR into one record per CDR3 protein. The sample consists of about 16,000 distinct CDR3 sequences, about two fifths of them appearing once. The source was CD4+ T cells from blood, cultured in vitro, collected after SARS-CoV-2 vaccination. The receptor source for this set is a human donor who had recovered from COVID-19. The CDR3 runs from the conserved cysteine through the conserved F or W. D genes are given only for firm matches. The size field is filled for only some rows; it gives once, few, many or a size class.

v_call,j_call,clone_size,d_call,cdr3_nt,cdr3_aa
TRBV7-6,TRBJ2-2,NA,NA,TGTGCCAGCAGCCTACAGGAACCCGCGAACACCGGGGAGCTGTTTTTT,CASSLQEPANTGELFF
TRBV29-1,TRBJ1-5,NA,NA,TGCAGCGGGGGGGCCGGGCTAGGGCAGCCCCAGCATTTT,CSGGAGLGQPQHF
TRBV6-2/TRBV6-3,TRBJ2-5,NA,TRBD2,TGTGCCTCCACTGCCGGGAGGCTGGCGGGTAGACAAGAGACCCAGTACTTC,CASTAGRLAGRQETQYF
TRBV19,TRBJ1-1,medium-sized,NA,TGTGCCAGTAGCCACCCATACGGGAGTACTGAAGCTTTCTTT,CASSHPYGSTEAFF
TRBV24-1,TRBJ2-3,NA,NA,TGTGCCACCAGTGCGGACCAGGGGTTCACAGATACGCAGTATTTT,CATSADQGFTDTQYF
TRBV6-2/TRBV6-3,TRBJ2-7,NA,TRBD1,TGTGCCAGCAGTTACGAGGGGACAGGGTCGTACGAGCAGTACTTC,CASSYEGTGSYEQYF
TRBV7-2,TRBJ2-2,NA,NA,TGTGCCAGCACCAAAACCGGACAGTTCACCGGGGAGCTGTTTTTT,CASTKTGQFTGELFF
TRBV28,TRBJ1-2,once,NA,TGTGCCAGCAGTGAAAGGGACCCCTTGGGCTATGGCTACACCTTC,CASSERDPLGYGYTF
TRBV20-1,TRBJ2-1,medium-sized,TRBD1,TGCAGTGCCCCGGGACAGGGGCCCTTGAGCTCCTACAATGAGCAGTTCTTC,CSAPGQGPLSSYNEQFF
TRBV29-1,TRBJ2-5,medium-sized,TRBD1,TGCAGCGTTCGACAGGGGGCAGAGACCCAGTACTTC,CSVRQGAETQYF
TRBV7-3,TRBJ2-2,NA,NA,TGTGCCAGCAGCTTAAGCTACACCGGCGGGGAGCTGTTTTTT,CASSLSYTGGELFF
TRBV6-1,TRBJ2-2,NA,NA,TGTGCCAGCAGTACAGGGATCGGGGAGCTGTTTTTT,CASSTGIGELFF
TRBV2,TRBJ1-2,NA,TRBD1,TGTGCCAGCAGTTTGGACAGGGAGGTGGACTATGGCTACACCTTC,CASSLDREVDYGYTF
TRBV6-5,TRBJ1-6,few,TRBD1,TGTGCCAGCAGTTACGGTTACAGGGGCATCTCACCCCTCCACTTT,CASSYGYRGISPLHF
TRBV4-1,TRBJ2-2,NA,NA,TGCGCCAGCAGCCAAGTTATGGGAGTGGGCGGGGAGCTGTTTTTT,CASSQVMGVGGELFF
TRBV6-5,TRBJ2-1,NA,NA,TGTGCCAGCAGTTTTCAGCGGCTCGACAATGAGCAGTTCTTC,CASSFQRLDNEQFF
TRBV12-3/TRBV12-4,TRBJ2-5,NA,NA,TGTGCCAGCAGTTTACTCGGGATGGGGGAGACCCAGTACTTC,CASSLLGMGETQYF
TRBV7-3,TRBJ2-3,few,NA,TGTGCCAGCAGTTTTGAAACCGGACAGAGCACAGATACGCAGTATTTT,CASSFETGQSTDTQYF
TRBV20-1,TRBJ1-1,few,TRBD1,TGCAGTGCTAGATCTGCGGGGACAGGGGGCAACACTGAAGCTTTCTTT,CSARSAGTGGNTEAFF
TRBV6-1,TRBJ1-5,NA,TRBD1,TGTGCCAGCAGTGAAGCGCTAAGAGGGGGCAACAGCAATCAGCCCCAGCATTTT,CASSEALRGGNSNQPQHF
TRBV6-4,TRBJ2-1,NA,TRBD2,TGTGCCAGCAGTGAAATAGCGGGAGGGTACAATGAGCAGTTCTTC,CASSEIAGGYNEQFF
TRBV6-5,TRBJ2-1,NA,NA,TGTGCCAGCAGTTACTCGTCAGGGGCTAATGAGCAGTTCTTC,CASSYSSGANEQFF
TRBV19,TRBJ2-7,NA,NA,TGTGCCAGTAGTCCGGGACATTACTACGAGCAGTACTTC,CASSPGHYYEQYF
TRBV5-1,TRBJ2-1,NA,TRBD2,TGCGCCAGCAGCTCGGGGACTAGCACCTACAATGAGCAGTTCTTC,CASSSGTSTYNEQFF
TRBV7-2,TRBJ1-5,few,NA,TGTGCCAGCAGCGGAGGCGGAGCAGGAGTTCAGCCCCAGCATTTT,CASSGGGAGVQPQHF
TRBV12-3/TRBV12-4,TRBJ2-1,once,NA,TGTGCCAGCAGTTTAAACCGTTGGAATGAGCAGTTCTTC,CASSLNRWNEQFF